This T cell receptor beta chain comes out of a study of blood T cell repertoires in COVID-19. Background on the study: Acute and convalescent COVID-19 samples came from the United States, Italy and Spain. PBMCs, B-cell-depleted T cells, or T cells were the source of the cDNA or gDNA that made up the material.

V was shortened by 4 bases and J by 6 bases, with 10 bases between the two germline ends. The CDR3 is 13 residues long. CDR1 is SNHLY, CDR2 FYNNEI, per germline. In the study's own analysis: Reference gene primers were amplified, and this amplification served to estimate nucleated cell counts. Repertoires were generated with immunoSEQ multiplex PCR, while TCRdb's copy carries only in-frame clones and drops some. That table furnishes V, J and clone size, whereas the DNA furnished D and trimming. The table lists tens of thousands of clones, around 83% of them singletons. This receptor was identified in a man aged 50 to 59 with active COVID-19. V and J are TRBV2 and TRBJ1-5; no clear D. Specimen: peripheral blood. The CDR3: CASSVTVPQPQHF. The CDR3 nucleotides read TGTGCCAGCAGTGTTACGGTGCCTCAGCCCCAGCATTTT.